This T cell receptor (beta chain) was recovered during a study of CD8 T cells in Susac syndrome. TEMRA cells were FACS-enriched, with CD8+ and CD4+ T cells isolated negatively. Random-hexamer reverse transcription was applied to roughly 0.45 to 1 ug RNA. TCRdb analysed the immunoSEQ multiplex PCR reads with MiXCR anew, one entry per CDR3 protein. The sample has some 260,000 distinct CDR3 sequences; 70% to 90% are singletons. The CDR3 totals 15 residues. V lost 6 bases, J lost 4 bases, and 18 bases lay in between. Germline V gene lookup returns CDR1 MNHEY and CDR2 SMNVEV (reference sequence). The receptor's source is a human donor with multiple sclerosis. The V call is TRBV27, the J call TRBJ2-5; maybe TRBD1 (6 bases). Sequencing was performed on CD8+ T cells from PBMCs. The CDR3 DNA reads TGTGCCAGCAGCACCCGGGGCAGGGGTGGAGAGACCCAGTACTTC. Encoded protein: CASSTRGRGGETQYF.